At least ten counts were recorded for the clone carrying this TCR beta chain. Its antigen is not identified. Trimming pared 4 bases from V and 0 bases from J, leaving 12 bases between. Germline CDR1 and CDR2: MNHNS and SASEGT. The CDR3 loop spans 15 amino acids. New diagnoses, under 2 months' duration, and ages 18 to 65 characterized the hyperthyroidism patients. Lactation, pregnancy, uncontrolled infections and other autoimmune diseases were all grounds for excluding patients. This sample is part of a study of Graves' ophthalmopathy and Graves' hyperthyroidism. Overall study context: Sampling took place at initial diagnosis, with peripheral blood obtained before any treatment.

General study results and limits: Detection in blood was also observed for most expanded thyroid clonotypes above 0.001 frequency.

The authors amplified TCR beta CDR3 regions, and they did so from RNA transcripts for repertoire sequencing. The workflow started with a first-round RT-PCR run with HTBI primers and then moved on to a second-round multiplex PCR. One entry per CDR3 protein, called by TCRdb with MiXCR from the multiplex PCR reads. The sample lists roughly 410,000 distinct CDR3 sequences; 15% to 19% were seen once. The rearrangement joins TRBV6-1 to TRBJ1-2, with D hard to call. Material: peripheral blood. The clonotype comes from a woman under 30 with stable Graves' hyperthyroidism. The CDR3 DNA reads TGTGCCAGCAGTGGTGGGTCAAAAACTAACTATGGCTACACCTTC. Residues: CASSGGSKTNYGYTF.